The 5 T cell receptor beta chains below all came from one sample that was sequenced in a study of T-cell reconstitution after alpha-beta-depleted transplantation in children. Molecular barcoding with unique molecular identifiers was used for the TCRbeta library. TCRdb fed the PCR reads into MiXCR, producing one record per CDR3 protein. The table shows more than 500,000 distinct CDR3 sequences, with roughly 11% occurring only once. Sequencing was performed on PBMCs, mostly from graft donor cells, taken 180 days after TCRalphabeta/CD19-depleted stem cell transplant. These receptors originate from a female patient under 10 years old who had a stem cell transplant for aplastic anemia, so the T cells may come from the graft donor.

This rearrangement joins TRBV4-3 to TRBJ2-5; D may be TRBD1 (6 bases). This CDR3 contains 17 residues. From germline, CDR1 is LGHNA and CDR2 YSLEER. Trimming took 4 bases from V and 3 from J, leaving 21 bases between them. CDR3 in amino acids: CASSLSLPGQGKETQYF. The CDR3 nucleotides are TGCGCCAGCAGCCTTTCCCTGCCGGGACAAGGGAAAGAGACCCAGTACTTC.

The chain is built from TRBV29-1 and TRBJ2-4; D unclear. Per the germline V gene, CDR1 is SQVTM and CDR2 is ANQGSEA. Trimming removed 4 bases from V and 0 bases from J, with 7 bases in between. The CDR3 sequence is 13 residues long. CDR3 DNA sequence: TGCAGCGTTGTGAAGTTAGCCAAAAACATTCAGTACTTC. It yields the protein CSVVKLAKNIQYF. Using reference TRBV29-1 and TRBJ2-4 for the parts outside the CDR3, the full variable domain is SAVISQKPSRDICQRGTSLTIQCQVDSQVTMMFWYRQQPGQSLTLIATANQGSEATYESGFVIDKFPISRPNLTFSTLTVSNMSPEDSSIYLCSVVKLAKNIQYFGAGTRLSVL.

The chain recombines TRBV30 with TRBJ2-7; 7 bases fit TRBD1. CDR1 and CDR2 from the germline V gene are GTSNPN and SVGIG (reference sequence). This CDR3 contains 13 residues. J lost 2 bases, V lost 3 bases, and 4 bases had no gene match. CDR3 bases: TGTGCCTGGAGATCGCAGGGGGCCTACGAGCAGTACTTC. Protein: CAWRSQGAYEQYF. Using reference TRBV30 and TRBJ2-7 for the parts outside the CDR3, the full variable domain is SQTIHQWPATLVQPVGSPLSLECTVEGTSNPNLYWYRQAAGRGLQLLFYSVGIGQISSEVPQNLSASRPQDRQFILSSKKLLLSDSGFYLCAWRSQGAYEQYFGPGTRLTVT.

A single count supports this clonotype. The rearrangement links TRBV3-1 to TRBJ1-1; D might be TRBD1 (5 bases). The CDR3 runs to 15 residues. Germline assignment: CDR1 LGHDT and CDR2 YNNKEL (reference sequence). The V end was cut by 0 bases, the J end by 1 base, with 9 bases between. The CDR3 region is CASSQDGAGNTEAFF. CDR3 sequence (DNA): TGTGCCAGCAGCCAAGATGGGGCTGGGAACACTGAAGCTTTCTTT.

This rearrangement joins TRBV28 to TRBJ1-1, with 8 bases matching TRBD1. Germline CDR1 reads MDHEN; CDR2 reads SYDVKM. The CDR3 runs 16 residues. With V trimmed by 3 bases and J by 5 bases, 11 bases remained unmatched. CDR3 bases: TGTGCCAGCAGTTTCCCCCTCTCCAGGGGGCGGACTGAAGCTTTCTTT. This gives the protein CASSFPLSRGRTEAFF.